Listed below are T cell receptor beta chains from one sample, sequenced in a study of Graves' ophthalmopathy and Graves' hyperthyroidism. TCRdb reanalysed the multiplex PCR reads using MiXCR and keeps one entry per CDR3 protein. The sample holds about 220,000 distinct CDR3 sequences; roughly 21% are singletons and the top ten take 35% to 55%. The material sequenced was peripheral blood. The receptors here all came from a woman aged 50 to 60 with Graves' ophthalmopathy. Each CDR3 is given with its conserved first and last residue. The D gene is left open where the match is weak. Rows give clone size only sometimes, using once, few, many, or a class for an expanded clone.

TRBV29-1	TRBJ1-1	NA	many	12	TGCAGCGCCGGACAACAGAACACTGAAGCTTTCTTT	CSAGQQNTEAFF
TRBV28	TRBJ1-1	TRBD1	many	15	TGTGCCAGTCCGGGACAGGGGGCGAGGAGCACTGAAGCTTTCTTT	CASPGQGARSTEAFF
TRBV3-1	TRBJ2-5	TRBD2	NA	17	TGTGCCAGCAGCCAAGAAGGGAGTAGCGGGAGCTTTGAGACCCAGTACTTC	CASSQEGSSGSFETQYF
TRBV3-1	TRBJ2-7	NA	NA	15	TGTGCCAGCAGCCAAGAATCGGGATACCCTCGCGAGCAGTACTTC	CASSQESGYPREQYF
TRBV2	TRBJ2-2	NA	NA	15	TGTGCCAGCAGTTCGACAGATTCGAACACCGGGGAGCTGTTTTTT	CASSSTDSNTGELFF
TRBV20-1	TRBJ2-6	NA	many	14	TGCAGTGCTCCAGGAAACTCTGGGGCCAACGTCCTGACTTTC	CSAPGNSGANVLTF
TRBV2	TRBJ2-2	NA	NA	15	TGTGCCAGCAGTGTGGTTGCACCGTTCGGCGGGGAGCTGTTTTTT	CASSVVAPFGGELFF
TRBV18	TRBJ1-1	TRBD1	many	15	TGTGCCAGCTCACCAGGCAGGGGGCGCGGCACTGAAGCTTTCTTT	CASSPGRGRGTEAFF
TRBV6-1	TRBJ1-2	TRBD1	NA	13	TGTGCCAGCAGCCCGGGACAGGGGGAAGACTACACCTTC	CASSPGQGEDYTF
TRBV10-3	TRBJ1-1	TRBD1	NA	11	TGTGCCATACAGGGGGAGGCTGAAGCTTTCTTT	CAIQGEAEAFF
TRBV19	TRBJ1-2	NA	many	14	TGTGCCAGTAGTATGAGGGGATCTAACTATGGCTACACCTTC	CASSMRGSNYGYTF
TRBV11-1	TRBJ2-7	NA	many	15	TGTGCCAGCAGCCCATCATCAATCAATCCGCGGGAGCAGTACTTC	CASSPSSINPREQYF
TRBV4-2	TRBJ2-7	TRBD2	many	16	TGTGCCAGCAGCCAAGATCAACTAGCGGGAGAGTACGAGCAGTACTTC	CASSQDQLAGEYEQYF
TRBV4-1	TRBJ1-5	NA	NA	16	TGCGCCAGCAGCCAAGATGTGACAGACACAAATCAGCCCCAGCATTTT	CASSQDVTDTNQPQHF
TRBV28	TRBJ1-5	NA	many	16	TGTGCCAGCAGTTTATTGAATGGGGAGGGAAGCCAGCCCCAGCATTTT	CASSLLNGEGSQPQHF
TRBV29-1	TRBJ1-5	TRBD1	many	15	TGCAGCGTTAAAGGGGGCACAGGGGACGGTCAGCCCCAGCATTTT	CSVKGGTGDGQPQHF